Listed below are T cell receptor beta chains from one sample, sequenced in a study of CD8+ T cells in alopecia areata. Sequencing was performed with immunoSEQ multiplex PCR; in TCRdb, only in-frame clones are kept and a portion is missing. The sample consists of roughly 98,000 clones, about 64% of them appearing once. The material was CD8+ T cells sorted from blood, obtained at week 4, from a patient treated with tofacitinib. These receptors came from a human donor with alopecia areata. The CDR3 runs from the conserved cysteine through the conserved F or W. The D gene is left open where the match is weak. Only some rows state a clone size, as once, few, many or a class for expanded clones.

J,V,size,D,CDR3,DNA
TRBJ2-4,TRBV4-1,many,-,CASSDRAKNIQYF,TGCGCCAGCAGTGACAGAGCCAAAAACATTCAGTACTTC
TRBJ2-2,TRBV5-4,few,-,CASSLTPSGVLKELFF,TGTGCCAGCAGCTTAACACCTTCGGGTGTCCTGAAAGAGCTGTTTTTT
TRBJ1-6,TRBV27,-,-,CASLPDIFRNSPLHF,TGTGCCAGCCTTCCCGACATCTTCAGGAATTCACCCCTCCACTTT
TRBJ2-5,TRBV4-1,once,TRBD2,CASSQGPGTIQETQYF,TGCGCCAGCAGCCAAGGACCTGGGACTATCCAAGAGACCCAGTACTTC
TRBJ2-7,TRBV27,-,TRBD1,CASSLIIGTGVGEQYF,TGTGCCAGCAGTCTTATTATCGGGACAGGTGTGGGGGAGCAGTACTTC
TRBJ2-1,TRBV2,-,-,CASGGKAEDFSYNEQFF,TGTGCCAGCGGGGGGAAAGCTGAGGACTTCTCCTACAATGAGCAGTTCTTC
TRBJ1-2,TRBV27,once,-,CASSSGLANYGYTF,TGTGCCAGCAGTTCGGGACTTGCTAACTATGGCTACACCTTC
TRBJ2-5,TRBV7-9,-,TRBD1,CASSTETTGDETQYF,TGTGCCAGCAGCACCGAAACCACAGGGGACGAGACCCAGTACTTC
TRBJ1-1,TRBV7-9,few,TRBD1,CASSPARGQGDTEAFF,TGTGCCAGCAGCCCCGCCAGAGGACAGGGTGACACTGAAGCTTTCTTT
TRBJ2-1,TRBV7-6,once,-,CASGILGALLNEQFF,TGTGCCAGTGGGATTTTGGGGGCTTTACTCAATGAGCAGTTCTTC
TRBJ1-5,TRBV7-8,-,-,CASSLDPQPQHF,TGTGCCAGCAGCTTAGACCCGCAGCCCCAGCATTTT
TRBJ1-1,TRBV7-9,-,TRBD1,CASSHPDRVRDTEAFF,TGTGCCAGCAGCCATCCCGACAGGGTACGGGACACTGAAGCTTTCTTT